This passage covers 15 T cell receptor beta chains from one sample sequenced in a study of post-analysis software for immune sequencing data. Findings of the study overall: Included in a set of about 5 TRBV segments more frequent in patients than controls were TRBV5-6, TRBV5-1 and TRBV20-1.

These receptors have no identified antigens. The TCR beta cDNA libraries contained unique molecular identifiers. MiXCR was run by TCRdb on the PCR reads, yielding one entry per CDR3 protein. The sample records hundreds of thousands of distinct CDR3 sequences, roughly 29% being singletons. The sequencing sample was made of blood. The source of these receptors is a girl aged 10 to 17 with multiple sclerosis.

In this sample, this clonotype turned up a few times. The gene calls are TRBV7-9 and TRBJ2-1; 12 bases map to TRBD2. The CDR3 spans 15 residues. V lost 5 bases and J lost 5; bases outside the gene matches: 4. From germline, CDR1 is SEHNR and CDR2 FQNEAQ (reference sequence). CDR3 loop: CASSQTSGGHNEQFF. The CDR3 DNA reads as TGTGCCAGCAGCCAGACTAGCGGGGGCCACAATGAGCAGTTCTTC.

There are a few counts of this clonotype. The J gene is TRBJ2-1, the V gene TRBV20-1; D not certain. CDR1 is DFQATT, CDR2 SNEGSKA, per germline (reference sequence). The V end lost 6 bases, the J end lost 3 bases, and 15 bases lay between the germline ends. The CDR3 spans 14 residues. The CDR3 loop reads CSAPDAGIYNEQFF. CDR3 in DNA: TGCAGTGCACCAGACGCAGGAATCTACAATGAGCAGTTCTTC.

This clonotype was counted only a few times. The junction does not match germline at one end; this may be a read error. This chain connects TRBV20-1 to TRBJ2-3; 9 bases are shared with TRBD1. CDR1 is DFQATT and CDR2 is SNEGSKA in the germline V gene (reference sequence). The CDR3 is 13 residues long. In DNA form, the CDR3 reads TGCAGTGCCAGAGGACAGGGGATTGATACGCAGTATTTT. This translates into CSARGQGIDTQYF.

The V and J genes are TRBV5-6 and TRBJ1-2; no clear D gene. Germline assignment: CDR1 SGHDT and CDR2 YYEEEE. The CDR3 has 13 residues. V was trimmed by 2 bases and J by 6 bases, leaving 11 bases between them. CDR3 loop: CASSFRWSDGYTF. CDR3 nucleotides: TGTGCCAGCAGCTTTAGGTGGTCGGATGGCTACACCTTC. Looking up the rest from reference TRBV5-6 and TRBJ1-2 gives the full variable domain: DAGVTQSPTHLIKTRGQQVTLRCSPKSGHDTVSWYQQALGQGPQFIFQYYEEEERQRGNFPDRFSGHQFPNYSSELNVNALLLGDSALYLCASSFRWSDGYTFGSGTRLTVV.

CDR3 amino acids: CASSRGGPGQGIDTF. CDR3 DNA sequence: TGCGCCAGCAGCCGTGGCGGTCCGGGACAGGGTATAGACACCTTC. This sequence joins TRBV5-1 and TRBJ1-2; 9 bases match TRBD1. Per the germline V gene, CDR1 is SGHRS and CDR2 is YFSETQ. V lost 4 bases and J lost 12; bases outside the gene matches: 16. The CDR3 contains 15 residues.

The chain's CDR3 is CASSSTYRVRDYNEQYF. As DNA, the CDR3 is TGTGCCAGCAGTTCCACATACAGGGTAAGGGATTACAATGAGCAGTACTTC. J is TRBJ2-1 and V is TRBV28; a weak D match, TRBD1 (6 bases). The J call is uncertain, as TRBJ2-7 better fits the DNA end. The CDR3 loop spans 17 amino acids. Looked up from germline, CDR1 is MDHEN and CDR2 is SYDVKM.

This clonotype was detected a few times. A much larger clonotype is one base distant, so this may be a read error. The rearrangement joins TRBV12-3 or TRBV12-4 to TRBJ2-3; 10 bases align to TRBD2. This CDR3 is built from 16 residues. Trimming removed 4 bases from V and 4 bases from J; junction bases left unmatched: 8. In DNA form, the CDR3 reads TGTGCCAGCAGTTCCTGGACTAGCGGTAGCGCAGATACGCAGTATTTT. Its translation is CASSSWTSGSADTQYF.

The V gene is TRBV2, the J gene TRBJ2-3, with D maybe TRBD2 (5 bases). V dropped 8 bases and J dropped 6 bases, with 12 bases sitting between them. This CDR3 has 12 amino acids. In germline, CDR1 is SNHLY, CDR2 FYNNEI. The CDR3 region has the DNA TGTGCCAGCCGTGGGCGGGCCGATACGCAGTATTTT. Protein: CASRGRADTQYF.

This rearrangement joins TRBV25-1 to TRBJ1-1, with 10 positions matching TRBD1. The CDR3 covers 15 residues. Germline CDR1 MGHDK, CDR2 SYGVNS. The J segment lost 0 bases and the V segment lost 7 bases, leaving 5 bases of the junction unmatched. The CDR3 region is CASTPGQGMNTEAFF. The CDR3 DNA reads TGTGCCAGCACTCCGGGACAGGGGATGAACACTGAAGCTTTCTTT.

The genes are TRBV5-1 and TRBJ1-5, with a tentative D call TRBD1 (6 bases). CDR3 length equals 15 residues. Germline V lookup: CDR1 SGHRS, CDR2 YFSETQ. V was clipped by 1 base and J by 7 bases, with 15 bases between them. The CDR3 spells CASSLYGGMGQPQHF. In DNA form, the CDR3 reads TGCGCCAGCAGCTTGTACGGGGGCATGGGGCAGCCCCAGCATTTT.

The V and J genes are TRBV20-1 and TRBJ2-3; D unresolved. The CDR3 consists of 16 residues. Germline V CDR1 and CDR2: DFQATT, SNEGSKA (reference sequence). The germline V and J ends were trimmed by 1 base and 1 base, with 15 bases remaining between them. CDR3 nucleotides: TGCAGTGCTAGAGCCTACGAGGTGGGCGGCACAGATACGCAGTATTTT. Translating it yields CSARAYEVGGTDTQYF.

Many counts were recorded for this clonotype. The chain links TRBV29-1 to TRBJ2-1, with 15 bases lining up with TRBD2. This CDR3 is 15 amino acids long. Germline-derived CDR1 and CDR2 are SQVTM and ANQGSEA. With V trimmed by 4 bases and J by 4 bases, 2 bases remained unmatched. The CDR3 region has the DNA TGCAGCGTTGGGACTAGCGGGGGGGCGTACAATGAGCAGTTCTTC. Translation gives CSVGTSGGAYNEQFF.

The chain uses TRBV20-1 and TRBJ1-1; D may be TRBD1 (5 bases). In germline, CDR1 is DFQATT, CDR2 SNEGSKA (reference sequence). The CDR3 is made up of 10 amino acids. The V gene lost 0 bases and the J gene lost 11 bases, with 7 bases spanning the gap. The CDR3 loop reads CSARDKGAFF. The DNA of the CDR3 is TGCAGTGCTAGAGATAAGGGGGCTTTCTTT.

This clonotype was detected a few times. The gene calls are TRBV3-1 and TRBJ1-1, with D unclear. This CDR3 spans 11 amino acids. Trimming shortened V by 0 bases and J by 6 bases, and 2 bases separated the two germline ends. Germline lookup yields CDR1 LGHDT and CDR2 YNNKEL (reference sequence). This chain's CDR3 is CASSQDSEAFF. In DNA, the CDR3 is TGTGCCAGCAGCCAAGACTCTGAAGCTTTCTTT.

V gene TRBV20-1 combines with J gene TRBJ2-1; TRBD2 matches at 8 bases. The CDR3 consists of 17 residues. The germline V gene encodes CDR1 DFQATT and CDR2 SNEGSKA (reference sequence). The junction had 12 bases not matched to a gene; V was cut back by 0 bases and J by 5 bases. This CDR3 reads CSAREEGTRSRNNEQFF. The CDR3 bases are TGCAGTGCTAGAGAGGAAGGGACTAGATCACGAAACAATGAGCAGTTCTTC.